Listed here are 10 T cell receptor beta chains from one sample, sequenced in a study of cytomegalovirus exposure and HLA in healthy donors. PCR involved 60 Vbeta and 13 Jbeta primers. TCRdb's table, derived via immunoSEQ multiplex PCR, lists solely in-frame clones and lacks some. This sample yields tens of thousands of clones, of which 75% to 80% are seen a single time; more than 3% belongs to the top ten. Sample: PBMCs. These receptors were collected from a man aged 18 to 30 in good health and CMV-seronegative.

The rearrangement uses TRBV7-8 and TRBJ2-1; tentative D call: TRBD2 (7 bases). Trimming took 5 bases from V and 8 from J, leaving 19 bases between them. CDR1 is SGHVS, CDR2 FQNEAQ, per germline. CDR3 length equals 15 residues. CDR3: CASSALRGGSHEQFF. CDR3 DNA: TGTGCCAGCAGCGCCCTAAGGGGGGGTTCCCATGAGCAGTTCTTC.

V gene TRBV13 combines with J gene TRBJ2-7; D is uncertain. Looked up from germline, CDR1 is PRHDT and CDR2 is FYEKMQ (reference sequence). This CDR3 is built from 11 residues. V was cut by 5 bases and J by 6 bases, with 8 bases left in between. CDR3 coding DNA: TGTGCCAGCAGCCGGAGCTCCGAGCAGTACTTC. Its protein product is CASSRSSEQYF. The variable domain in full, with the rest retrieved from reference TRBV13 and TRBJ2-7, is AAGVIQSPRHLIKEKRETATLKCYPIPRHDTVYWYQQGPGQDPQFLISFYEKMQSDKGSIPDRFSAQQFSDYHSELNMSSLELGDSALYFCASSRSSEQYFGPGTRLTVT.

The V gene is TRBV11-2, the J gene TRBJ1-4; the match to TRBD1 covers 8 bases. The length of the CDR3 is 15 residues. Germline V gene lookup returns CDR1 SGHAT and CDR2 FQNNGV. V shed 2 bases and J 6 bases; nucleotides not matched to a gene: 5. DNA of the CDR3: TGTGCCAGCAGCTTAATCCGGACAGGGTATGAAAAACTGTTTTTT. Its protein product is CASSLIRTGYEKLFF.

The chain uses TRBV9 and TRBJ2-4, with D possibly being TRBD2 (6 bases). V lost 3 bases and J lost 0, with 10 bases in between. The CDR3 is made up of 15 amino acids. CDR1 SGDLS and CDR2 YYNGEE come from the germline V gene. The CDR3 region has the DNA TGTGCCAGCAGCGAGGGAGGTCTAGCCAAAAACATTCAGTACTTC. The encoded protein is CASSEGGLAKNIQYF.

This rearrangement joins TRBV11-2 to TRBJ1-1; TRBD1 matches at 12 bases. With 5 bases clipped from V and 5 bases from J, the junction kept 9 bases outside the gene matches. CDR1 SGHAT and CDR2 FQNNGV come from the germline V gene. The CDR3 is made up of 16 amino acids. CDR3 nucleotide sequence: TGTGCCAGCAGCCCCAGGGACAGGGGGCTTCGGACTGAAGCTTTCTTT. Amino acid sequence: CASSPRDRGLRTEAFF.

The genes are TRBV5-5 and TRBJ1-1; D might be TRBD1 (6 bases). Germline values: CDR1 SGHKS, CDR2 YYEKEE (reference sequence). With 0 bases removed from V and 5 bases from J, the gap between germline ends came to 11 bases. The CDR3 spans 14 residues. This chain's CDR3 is CASSLDQGRTEAFF. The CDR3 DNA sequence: TGTGCCAGCAGCTTGGATCAGGGGCGGACTGAAGCTTTCTTT.

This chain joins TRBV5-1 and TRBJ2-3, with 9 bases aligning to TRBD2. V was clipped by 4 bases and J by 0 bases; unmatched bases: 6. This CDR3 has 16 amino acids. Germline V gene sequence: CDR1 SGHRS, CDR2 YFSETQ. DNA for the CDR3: TGCGCCAGCAGCCTTCCTAGCGGGACTAGCACAGATACGCAGTATTTT. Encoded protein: CASSLPSGTSTDTQYF.

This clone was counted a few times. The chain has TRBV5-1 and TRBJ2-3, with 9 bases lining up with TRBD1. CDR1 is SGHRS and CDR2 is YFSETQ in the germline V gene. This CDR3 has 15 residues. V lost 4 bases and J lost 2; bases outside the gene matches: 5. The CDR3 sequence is CASSPQGASTDTQYF. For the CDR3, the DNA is TGCGCCAGCAGCCCACAGGGGGCTTCCACAGATACGCAGTATTTT.

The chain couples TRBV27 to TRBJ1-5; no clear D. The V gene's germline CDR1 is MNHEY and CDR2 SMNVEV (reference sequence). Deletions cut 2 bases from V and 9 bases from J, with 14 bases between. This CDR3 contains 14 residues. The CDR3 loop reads CASSLNGVEGPQHF. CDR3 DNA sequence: TGTGCCAGCAGTTTAAATGGGGTGGAGGGGCCCCAGCATTTT.

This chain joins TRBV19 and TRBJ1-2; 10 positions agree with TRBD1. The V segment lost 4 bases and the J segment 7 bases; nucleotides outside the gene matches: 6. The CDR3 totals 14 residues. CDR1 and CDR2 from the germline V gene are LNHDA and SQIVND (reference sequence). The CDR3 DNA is TGTGCCAGTAGTACCGCCGGGACAGGGGTTGGCTACACCTTC. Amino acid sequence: CASSTAGTGVGYTF.